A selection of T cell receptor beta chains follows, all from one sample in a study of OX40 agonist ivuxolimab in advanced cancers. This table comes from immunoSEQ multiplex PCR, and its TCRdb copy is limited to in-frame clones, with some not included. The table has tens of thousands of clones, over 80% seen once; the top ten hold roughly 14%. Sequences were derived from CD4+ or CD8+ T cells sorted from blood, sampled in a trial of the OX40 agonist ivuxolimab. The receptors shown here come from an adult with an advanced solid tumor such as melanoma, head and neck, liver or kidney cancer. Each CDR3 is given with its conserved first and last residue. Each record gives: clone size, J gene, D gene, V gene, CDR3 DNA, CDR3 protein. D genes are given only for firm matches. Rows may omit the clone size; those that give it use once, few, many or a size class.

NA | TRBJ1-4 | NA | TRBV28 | TGTGCCAGCAGTTTAGTGGGGACTAATGAAAAACTGTTTTTT | CASSLVGTNEKLFF
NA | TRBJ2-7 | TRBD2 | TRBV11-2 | TGTGCCAGCAGCTACTTAGCGGGAGATTACGAGCAGTACTTC | CASSYLAGDYEQYF
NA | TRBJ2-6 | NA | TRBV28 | TGTGCCAGCACCAACATGCTCTCTGGGGCCAACGTCCTGACTTTC | CASTNMLSGANVLTF
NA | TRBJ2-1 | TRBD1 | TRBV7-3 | TGTGCCAGCAGCTTAACGGGGGCCGGACAGGGGAATGAGCAGTTCTTC | CASSLTGAGQGNEQFF
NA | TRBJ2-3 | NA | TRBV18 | TGTGCCAGCTCACACAACCGGGACAACACAGATACGCAGTATTTT | CASSHNRDNTDTQYF
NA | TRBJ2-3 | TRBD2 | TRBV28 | TGTGCCAGCAGTAGCGCGGGAGTCACAGATACGCAGTATTTT | CASSSAGVTDTQYF
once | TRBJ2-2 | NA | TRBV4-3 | TGCGCCAGCAGCCAAGTTCGGGGCGGGAGGGAGCTGTTTTTT | CASSQVRGGRELFF
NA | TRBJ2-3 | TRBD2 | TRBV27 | TGTGCCAGCAGTTTGCTCATGAGGGGAGGGCTCAGCACAGATACGCAGTATTTT | CASSLLMRGGLSTDTQYF
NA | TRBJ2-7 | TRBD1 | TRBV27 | TGTGCCAGCAAAGGGACAGGGGGCTCCTACGAGCAGTACTTC | CASKGTGGSYEQYF
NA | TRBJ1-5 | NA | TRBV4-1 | TGCGCCAGCAGCGACAGCGTTAATCAGCCCCAGCATTTT | CASSDSVNQPQHF
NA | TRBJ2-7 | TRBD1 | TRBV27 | TGTGCCAGCAGCCCGGGACAGGGGTTCTACGAGCAGTACTTC | CASSPGQGFYEQYF
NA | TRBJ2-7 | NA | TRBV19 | TGTGCCAGTAGTGAGTGGGGCGAGCAGTACTTC | CASSEWGEQYF
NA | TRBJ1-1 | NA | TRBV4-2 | TGTGCCAGCAGCCAAGCTCCATCGGGGGCGGCCGACGAAGCTTTCTTT | CASSQAPSGAADEAFF
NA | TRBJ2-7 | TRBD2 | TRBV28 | TGTGCCAGCAGTTACCGGACTAGCGGGAACTACGAGCAGTACTTC | CASSYRTSGNYEQYF
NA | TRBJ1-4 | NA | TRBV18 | TGTGCCAGCTCACTACCCCAAGCAACTAATGAAAAACTGTTTTTT | CASSLPQATNEKLFF
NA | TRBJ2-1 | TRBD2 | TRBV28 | TGTGCCAGCGGTCCTAGCGGGAGTTTGGATGAGCAGTTCTTC | CASGPSGSLDEQFF
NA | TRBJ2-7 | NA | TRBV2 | TGTGCCAGCAGTGAATCGGCCTCCTACGAGCAGTACTTC | CASSESASYEQYF
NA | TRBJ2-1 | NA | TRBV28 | TGTGCCAGCAGTTTACTCGGGAGAAATCCCAATGAGCAGTTCTTC | CASSLLGRNPNEQFF
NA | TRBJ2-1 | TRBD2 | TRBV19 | TGTGCCAGTAGTATGAGGCGGGAGGCTCGCAATGAGCAGTTCTTC | CASSMRREARNEQFF
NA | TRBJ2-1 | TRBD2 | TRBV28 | TGTGCCAGCAGTTCCCCTAGCGGGAGCTCCTACAATGAGCAGTTCTTC | CASSSPSGSSYNEQFF
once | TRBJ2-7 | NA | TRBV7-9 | TGTGCCAGCAGCTTAGCGACGAATTACGGCTACGAGCAGTACTTC | CASSLATNYGYEQYF
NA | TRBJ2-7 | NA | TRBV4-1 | TGCGCCAGCAGCCAAATCCACAGTCGGTCCTACGAGCAGTACTTC | CASSQIHSRSYEQYF
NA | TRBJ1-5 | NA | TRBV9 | TGTGCCAGCAGCGTGGATCTTAATCAGCCCCAGCATTTT | CASSVDLNQPQHF
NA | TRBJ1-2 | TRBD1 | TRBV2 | TGTGCCAGCAGTGAATCTCCCGGGACAGGCAACTATGGCTACACCTTC | CASSESPGTGNYGYTF